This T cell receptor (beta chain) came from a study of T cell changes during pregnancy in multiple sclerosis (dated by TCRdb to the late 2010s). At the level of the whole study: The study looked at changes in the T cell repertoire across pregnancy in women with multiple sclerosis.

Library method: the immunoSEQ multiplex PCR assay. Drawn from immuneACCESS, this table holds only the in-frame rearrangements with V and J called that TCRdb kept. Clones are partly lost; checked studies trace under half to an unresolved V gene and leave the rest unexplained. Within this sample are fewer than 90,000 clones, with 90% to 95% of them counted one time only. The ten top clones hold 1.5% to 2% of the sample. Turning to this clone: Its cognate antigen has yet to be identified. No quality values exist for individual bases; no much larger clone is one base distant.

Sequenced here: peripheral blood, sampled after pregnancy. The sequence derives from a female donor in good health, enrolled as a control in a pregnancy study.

Here is the DNA: TGTGCCAGCGGTGCAACAGGGGTTTTTTCCGGCTACACCTTC. Translated, it reads CASGATGVFSGYTF. This receptor chain uses TRBV28 and TRBJ1-2; the junction holds 7 bases that match TRBD1. CDR1 and CDR2 were assigned from the germline V gene as MDHEN and SYDVKM. After removal of 8 bases from V and 8 bases from J, the junction retains 14 bases not matched to a gene. Measured from the cysteine to the phenylalanine, the CDR3 is 14 residues long. Only the CDR3 portion is preserved as DNA: 42 bases, with reading frame beginning at the first base.